This TCR beta chain was sequenced during a study of Graves' ophthalmopathy and Graves' hyperthyroidism. Whole-study results and caveats: Blood contained most expanded thyroid clonotypes exceeding 0.001 frequency.

18 amino acids form the CDR3, both terminal residues included. The germline CDR1 and CDR2 sequences are LGHNA and YNFKEQ. Notes on this clonotype: The antigen remains unidentified. Because the CDR3's place on the DNA is in doubt, the DNA is left out and the CDR3 is given as listed by TCRdb.

The sequenced template was RNA, covering the TCR beta CDR3 region. A first-round RT-PCR used HTBI primers, followed by a second-round multiplex PCR. TCRdb called the multiplex PCR reads again in MiXCR, with one record for every CDR3 protein. This repertoire shows a few hundred thousand distinct CDR3 sequences, about a sixth found once; its top ten account for roughly 2.6%. Sequenced: peripheral blood. The TCR comes from an adult woman with stable Graves' hyperthyroidism. The chain couples TRBV4-2 to TRBJ2-5. Here the CDR3 reads CASSQGPLGTDAQETQYF.